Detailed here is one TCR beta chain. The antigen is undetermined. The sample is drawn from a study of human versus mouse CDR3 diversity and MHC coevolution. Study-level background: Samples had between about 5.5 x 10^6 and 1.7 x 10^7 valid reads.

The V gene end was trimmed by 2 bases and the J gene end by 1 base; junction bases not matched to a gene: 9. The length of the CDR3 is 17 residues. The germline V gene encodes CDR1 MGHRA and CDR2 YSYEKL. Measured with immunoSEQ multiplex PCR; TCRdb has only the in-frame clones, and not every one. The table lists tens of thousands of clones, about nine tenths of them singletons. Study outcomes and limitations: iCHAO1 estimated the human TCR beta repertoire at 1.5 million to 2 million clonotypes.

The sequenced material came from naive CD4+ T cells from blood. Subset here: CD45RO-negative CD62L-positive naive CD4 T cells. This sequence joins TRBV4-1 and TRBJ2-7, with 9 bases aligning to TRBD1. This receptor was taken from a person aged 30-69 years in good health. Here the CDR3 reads CASSQTSRGTGSYEQYF. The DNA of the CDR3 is TGCGCCAGCAGCCAAACGTCCCGGGGGACAGGGTCCTACGAGCAGTACTTC.